This TCR beta chain was captured in a study of STAT5B mutations in CD4+ large granular lymphocyte leukemia. Regarding the study as a whole: 8/27 top patient clones versus 2/35 control clones were TRBV06-family.

The CDR3 is 16 residues long. Trimming took 0 bases from V and 7 from J; bases not matched to a gene: 4. Germline V gene sequence: CDR1 KGHSH, CDR2 LQKENI. Turning to this clone: Antigen specificity is unknown.

Method: immunoSEQ multiplex PCR; TCRdb's copy keeps in-frame clones and lacks some. This sample has 37,000 or so clones, with roughly 84% found just once. The sequence derives from a human donor in good health. Sequencing was done on a sample of CD4+ T cells from blood buffy coats. This chain uses TRBV18 with TRBJ2-1; 12 nucleotides align to TRBD2. CDR3 coding DNA: TGTGCCAGCTCACCACCGCTGCTAGCGGGAGGGAATGAGCAGTTCTTC. Translation gives CASSPPLLAGGNEQFF.